This T cell receptor beta chain was sequenced during a study of T cells in Graves' hyperthyroidism and ophthalmopathy. Amplification of TCR beta CDR3 regions used RNA as the template. First-round RT-PCR with HTBI primers amplified the TCR CDR3 region. TCRdb recomputed calls from the multiplex PCR reads with MiXCR, one row per CDR3 protein. Of approximately 870,000 distinct CDR3 sequences in the sample, 35% to 40% were seen once. This clonotype was observed a handful of times. Its antigen is currently unknown. Findings and caveats of the study: Blood also carried most thyroid clonotypes expanded above 0.001.

Sequencing used blood. The TCR was taken from a young man with Graves' hyperthyroidism.

The CDR3: CASSPSHLQETQYF. The DNA of the CDR3 is TGTGCCAGCAGCCCCTCACACCTACAAGAGACCCAGTACTTC. The rearrangement uses TRBV9 and TRBJ2-5; D gene unclear. This CDR3 spans 14 amino acids. The V gene lost 4 bases and the J gene lost 2 bases, with 12 bases spanning the gap. Germline CDR1 is SGDLS and CDR2 is YYNGEE.